Listed below are T cell receptor beta chains from one sample, sequenced in a study of T cell responses to AZD1222 COVID-19 vaccine. Sequenced by immunoSEQ multiplex PCR; TCRdb stores in-frame clones only, minus some. The sample has around 99,000 clones, around 87% seen once. The sequenced sample was peripheral blood, obtained 28 days after the second AZD1222 dose. The source is an adult who received the AZD1222 COVID-19 vaccine. CDR3s include the opening cysteine and the closing phenylalanine or tryptophan. The D gene is left open where the match is weak. Size is omitted from some rows. Given values are once, few, many or a class for expanded clones.

clone_size: NA
j_call: TRBJ1-3
v_call: TRBV4-1
d_call: TRBD1
cdr3_length: 18
cdr3_nt: TGCGCCAGCAGCCAAGAGGGGACAGGTTTTGGGTCTGGAAACACCATATATTTT
cdr3_aa: CASSQEGTGFGSGNTIYF

clone_size: NA
j_call: TRBJ1-5
v_call: TRBV19
d_call: TRBD1
cdr3_length: 16
cdr3_nt: TGTGCCAGTAGCTCCGGGACAGGGGCCAACAATCAGCCCCAGCATTTT
cdr3_aa: CASSSGTGANNQPQHF

clone_size: once
j_call: TRBJ2-7
v_call: TRBV6-1
d_call: NA
cdr3_length: 16
cdr3_nt: TGTGCCAGCAGTGAAGGCAGGGGTAGGGGCTACTACGAGCAGTACTTC
cdr3_aa: CASSEGRGRGYYEQYF

clone_size: NA
j_call: TRBJ2-5
v_call: TRBV28
d_call: NA
cdr3_length: 13
cdr3_nt: TGTGCCACTATGATGCAGGGACGGGAGACCCAGTACTTC
cdr3_aa: CATMMQGRETQYF

clone_size: once
j_call: TRBJ1-6
v_call: TRBV5-1
d_call: NA
cdr3_length: 16
cdr3_nt: TGCGCCAGCAGCTTGGGACAGGCAATTCAAAATTCACCCCTCCACTTT
cdr3_aa: CASSLGQAIQNSPLHF

clone_size: NA
j_call: TRBJ2-5
v_call: TRBV11-2
d_call: NA
cdr3_length: 14
cdr3_nt: TGTGCCAGCAGCCCCGGACCACGGCTTGAGACCCAGTACTTC
cdr3_aa: CASSPGPRLETQYF

clone_size: NA
j_call: TRBJ1-3
v_call: TRBV4-3
d_call: NA
cdr3_length: 17
cdr3_nt: TGCGCCAGCAGCCCGGGACTTCCATCTACGGGTGGAAACACCATATATTTT
cdr3_aa: CASSPGLPSTGGNTIYF

clone_size: NA
j_call: TRBJ1-2
v_call: TRBV6-5
d_call: NA
cdr3_length: 14
cdr3_nt: TGTGCCAGCAGGGCAAACAGGGCCAAGTATGGCTACACCTTC
cdr3_aa: CASRANRAKYGYTF

clone_size: NA
j_call: TRBJ2-7
v_call: TRBV30
d_call: NA
cdr3_length: 13
cdr3_nt: TGTGCCTGGAGTAGGGACAACTCCTACGAGCAGTACTTC
cdr3_aa: CAWSRDNSYEQYF

clone_size: NA
j_call: TRBJ1-2
v_call: TRBV30
d_call: NA
cdr3_length: 15
cdr3_nt: TGTGCCGGGAGCCAGGGAAAAGAAATTTACTATGGCTACACCTTC
cdr3_aa: CAGSQGKEIYYGYTF

clone_size: NA
j_call: TRBJ1-2
v_call: TRBV7-9
d_call: NA
cdr3_length: 13
cdr3_nt: TGTGCCAGCAGCTTAGGCCGAGACTATGGCTACACCTTC
cdr3_aa: CASSLGRDYGYTF

clone_size: once
j_call: TRBJ2-4
v_call: TRBV5-1
d_call: NA
cdr3_length: 14
cdr3_nt: TGCGCCAGCAGCTCGTCCGGGGGCCAAAACATTCAGTACTTC
cdr3_aa: CASSSSGGQNIQYF

clone_size: NA
j_call: TRBJ1-5
v_call: TRBV19
d_call: NA
cdr3_length: 13
cdr3_nt: TGTGCCAGTAGTATACAGGGATCACAGCCCCAGCATTTT
cdr3_aa: CASSIQGSQPQHF

clone_size: NA
j_call: TRBJ2-3
v_call: TRBV19
d_call: NA
cdr3_length: 13
cdr3_nt: TGTGCCAGTAGTGTCGGCAGCACAGATACGCAGTATTTT
cdr3_aa: CASSVGSTDTQYF

clone_size: NA
j_call: TRBJ1-4
v_call: TRBV28
d_call: NA
cdr3_length: 14
cdr3_nt: TGTGCCAGCAGTTTTGGGGGGTTCGGTGAAAAACTGTTTTTT
cdr3_aa: CASSFGGFGEKLFF

clone_size: few
j_call: TRBJ2-7
v_call: TRBV6-2/TRBV6-3
d_call: NA
cdr3_length: 14
cdr3_nt: TGTGCCAGCAGTGGGGACGGGATCACCTACGAGCAGTACTTC
cdr3_aa: CASSGDGITYEQYF

clone_size: NA
j_call: TRBJ2-1
v_call: TRBV6-2/TRBV6-3
d_call: NA
cdr3_length: 14
cdr3_nt: TGTGCCAGCAGTCGCGGGAAGACGTGGAATGAGCAGTTCTTC
cdr3_aa: CASSRGKTWNEQFF

clone_size: NA
j_call: TRBJ2-1
v_call: TRBV7-3
d_call: NA
cdr3_length: 14
cdr3_nt: TGTGCCAGCAGCCCCGAGGGGTACCACAATGAGCAGTTCTTC
cdr3_aa: CASSPEGYHNEQFF

clone_size: NA
j_call: TRBJ2-4
v_call: TRBV4-2
d_call: NA
cdr3_length: 20
cdr3_nt: TGTGCCAGCAGCCAAGAAGGCCCGGGACCCCAATCCGTAGCCAAAAACATTCAGTACTTC
cdr3_aa: CASSQEGPGPQSVAKNIQYF

clone_size: NA
j_call: TRBJ2-6
v_call: TRBV2
d_call: NA
cdr3_length: 15
cdr3_nt: TGTGCCAGCAGGCGTTTAGGGTCTGGGGCCAACGTCCTGACTTTC
cdr3_aa: CASRRLGSGANVLTF

clone_size: NA
j_call: TRBJ2-2
v_call: TRBV5-5
d_call: NA
cdr3_length: 13
cdr3_nt: TGTGCCAGCAGCCGTACACTACCCGGGGAGCTGTTTTTT
cdr3_aa: CASSRTLPGELFF

clone_size: NA
j_call: TRBJ2-5
v_call: TRBV27
d_call: TRBD2
cdr3_length: 18
cdr3_nt: TGTGCCAGCAGTCCCCGGGCTAGCGGGGGGGCCCGGTTGGAGACCCAGTACTTC
cdr3_aa: CASSPRASGGARLETQYF

clone_size: once
j_call: TRBJ1-2
v_call: TRBV7-6
d_call: NA
cdr3_length: 15
cdr3_nt: TGTGCCAGCAGCTTATTGGACAGCTCGAACTATGGCTACACCTTC
cdr3_aa: CASSLLDSSNYGYTF

clone_size: NA
j_call: TRBJ1-1
v_call: TRBV7-2
d_call: NA
cdr3_length: 15
cdr3_nt: TGTGCCAGCAGCCTGATGGGACACCGGAACACTGAAGCTTTCTTT
cdr3_aa: CASSLMGHRNTEAFF

clone_size: NA
j_call: TRBJ2-7
v_call: TRBV5-1
d_call: NA
cdr3_length: 17
cdr3_nt: TGCGCCAGCAGCGGAGTTGGGTATAGGGCGAGCTCCTACGAGCAGTACTTC
cdr3_aa: CASSGVGYRASSYEQYF

clone_size: NA
j_call: TRBJ2-3
v_call: TRBV6-4
d_call: TRBD2
cdr3_length: 14
cdr3_nt: TGTGCCAGCACGCTAGCGGGAGCGGCAGATACGCAGTATTTT
cdr3_aa: CASTLAGAADTQYF

clone_size: once
j_call: TRBJ2-7
v_call: TRBV19
d_call: NA
cdr3_length: 11
cdr3_nt: TGTGCCAGTAGTATTGGAGGGGAGCAGTACTTC
cdr3_aa: CASSIGGEQYF

clone_size: NA
j_call: TRBJ1-5
v_call: TRBV5-6
d_call: NA
cdr3_length: 15
cdr3_nt: TGTGCCAGCAGCTTCGGGGGGGTAGAAAATCAGCCCCAGCATTTT
cdr3_aa: CASSFGGVENQPQHF

clone_size: NA
j_call: TRBJ2-1
v_call: TRBV30
d_call: NA
cdr3_length: 14
cdr3_nt: TGTGCCTGGAGTGACAGCGGGCCACAAAATGAGCAGTTCTTC
cdr3_aa: CAWSDSGPQNEQFF

clone_size: NA
j_call: TRBJ2-3
v_call: TRBV4-1
d_call: TRBD2
cdr3_length: 18
cdr3_nt: TGCGCCAGCAGCCAAGCCATTAGCGGGGGCTACAGCACAGATACGCAGTATTTT
cdr3_aa: CASSQAISGGYSTDTQYF

clone_size: NA
j_call: TRBJ1-2
v_call: TRBV7-9
d_call: NA
cdr3_length: 14
cdr3_nt: TGTGCCAGCGGCGACCCTGGCTCTCACTATGGCTACACCTTC
cdr3_aa: CASGDPGSHYGYTF

clone_size: NA
j_call: TRBJ2-3
v_call: TRBV10-3
d_call: NA
cdr3_length: 14
cdr3_nt: TGTGCCATCAGTAGCCAAGGGGAGACAGATACGCAGTATTTT
cdr3_aa: CAISSQGETDTQYF

clone_size: NA
j_call: TRBJ2-5
v_call: TRBV10-3
d_call: TRBD2
cdr3_length: 17
cdr3_nt: TGTGCCATCAGTGAGTCGAGGACTAGCGGGAGAGGGGAGACCCAGTACTTC
cdr3_aa: CAISESRTSGRGETQYF

clone_size: NA
j_call: TRBJ1-1
v_call: TRBV10-3
d_call: NA
cdr3_length: 14
cdr3_nt: TGTGCCATCACCGATGGTGGGGTGAAAAGTGAAGCTTTCTTT
cdr3_aa: CAITDGGVKSEAFF

clone_size: NA
j_call: TRBJ2-7
v_call: TRBV28
d_call: NA
cdr3_length: 13
cdr3_nt: TGTGCCAGCAGTTTATTCGGGACCGCCGAGCAGTACTTC
cdr3_aa: CASSLFGTAEQYF

clone_size: NA
j_call: TRBJ1-1
v_call: TRBV5-4
d_call: TRBD1
cdr3_length: 12
cdr3_nt: TGTGCCAGCAGCTCAGGGGGCTATGAAGCTTTCTTT
cdr3_aa: CASSSGGYEAFF

clone_size: NA
j_call: TRBJ2-7
v_call: TRBV6-5
d_call: TRBD1
cdr3_length: 15
cdr3_nt: TGTGCCAGCAGACCGGGACAGCGCAACTCCTACGAGCAGTACTTC
cdr3_aa: CASRPGQRNSYEQYF

clone_size: NA
j_call: TRBJ2-1
v_call: TRBV27
d_call: TRBD2
cdr3_length: 18
cdr3_nt: TGTGCCAGCAGTTTTAGTTCGAGTGCACTAGCGGTCTACAATGAGCAGTTCTTC
cdr3_aa: CASSFSSSALAVYNEQFF

clone_size: NA
j_call: TRBJ1-1
v_call: TRBV6-1
d_call: NA
cdr3_length: 12
cdr3_nt: TGTGCCAGCAGTGAGGGGAGGACTGAAGCTTTCTTT
cdr3_aa: CASSEGRTEAFF

clone_size: NA
j_call: TRBJ2-7
v_call: TRBV7-2
d_call: NA
cdr3_length: 11
cdr3_nt: TGTGCCAGCAGCTTACTGGACGAGCAGTACTTC
cdr3_aa: CASSLLDEQYF

clone_size: once
j_call: TRBJ1-1
v_call: TRBV19
d_call: TRBD1
cdr3_length: 17
cdr3_nt: TGTGCCAGTAGTAGCCCGTCGGCGTGGACAGGGGGCTCAGTAGCTTTCTTT
cdr3_aa: CASSSPSAWTGGSVAFF

clone_size: NA
j_call: TRBJ1-6
v_call: TRBV6-2/TRBV6-3
d_call: NA
cdr3_length: 15
cdr3_nt: TGTGCCAGCAGCCACCCCCCGGAGGGAAGAGGACCCCTCCACTTT
cdr3_aa: CASSHPPEGRGPLHF

clone_size: NA
j_call: TRBJ1-2
v_call: TRBV30
d_call: TRBD1
cdr3_length: 14
cdr3_nt: TGTGCCTGGAGGGGACAGACGGGATTCTATGGCTACACCTTC
cdr3_aa: CAWRGQTGFYGYTF

clone_size: NA
j_call: TRBJ2-3
v_call: TRBV30
d_call: NA
cdr3_length: 13
cdr3_nt: TGTGCCTCCACTGATCGGGGGGCCCGGCCGCAGTATTTT
cdr3_aa: CASTDRGARPQYF

clone_size: NA
j_call: TRBJ2-5
v_call: TRBV6-2/TRBV6-3
d_call: NA
cdr3_length: 14
cdr3_nt: TGTGCCAGCAGTGGGGACCGACCTGGGGAGACCCAGTACTTC
cdr3_aa: CASSGDRPGETQYF

clone_size: once
j_call: TRBJ1-3
v_call: TRBV7-9
d_call: NA
cdr3_length: 16
cdr3_nt: TGTGCCAGCAGCTTAACCAGGGAGCTCTCTGGAAACACCATATATTTT
cdr3_aa: CASSLTRELSGNTIYF

clone_size: NA
j_call: TRBJ1-2
v_call: TRBV27
d_call: TRBD1
cdr3_length: 13
cdr3_nt: TGTGCCAGCAGTCCAGCCCAGGGGGGTGGCTACACCTTC
cdr3_aa: CASSPAQGGGYTF

clone_size: few
j_call: TRBJ1-6
v_call: TRBV29-1
d_call: NA
cdr3_length: 14
cdr3_nt: TGCAGCGTTGGGGAGGGCTTGGATAATTCACCCCTCCACTTT
cdr3_aa: CSVGEGLDNSPLHF

clone_size: NA
j_call: TRBJ2-7
v_call: TRBV7-9
d_call: NA
cdr3_length: 13
cdr3_nt: TGTGCCAGCAGACTAGGACCGGTCCTCGAGCAGTACTTC
cdr3_aa: CASRLGPVLEQYF

clone_size: NA
j_call: TRBJ1-3
v_call: TRBV4-1
d_call: NA
cdr3_length: 17
cdr3_nt: TGCGCCAGCAGCCAAGACCGAAATCTAGGGCTTGGAAACACCATATATTTT
cdr3_aa: CASSQDRNLGLGNTIYF

clone_size: NA
j_call: TRBJ2-5
v_call: TRBV27
d_call: NA
cdr3_length: 14
cdr3_nt: TGTGCCAGCAGTTTTGTCAGGGCGGGAGAGACCCAGTACTTC
cdr3_aa: CASSFVRAGETQYF